This T cell receptor beta chain is drawn from a study of human versus mouse CDR3 diversity and MHC coevolution. Study-wide background: Samples had between 0.6 x 10^7 and 1.6 x 10^7 valid reads.

This CDR3 spans 16 amino acids. In germline, CDR1 is MNHNS, CDR2 SASEGT. V lost 1 base to trimming and J lost 4 bases; unmatched junction nucleotides: 6. This table comes from immunoSEQ multiplex PCR, and its TCRdb copy is limited to in-frame clones, with some not included. This table has 50,000 to 70,000 clones, just under 95% appearing once. Study conclusions and caveats: Among all groups, two of three human donors showed least clonal inequality.

Points on this clone: The antigen is unknown.

The source material was naive CD4+ T cells from blood. Subset defined: CD45RO-negative CD62L-positive naive CD4 T cells. The source of this sequence is a person between 55 and 70 years old in good health. The chain combines TRBV6-1 with TRBJ2-3, with 9 bases matching TRBD1. CDR3 nucleotides: TGTGCCAGCAGTGAAGGGTGGGGACAGGGATCAGATACGCAGTATTTT. This codes for CASSEGWGQGSDTQYF.